Below are 21 T cell receptor beta chains sequenced from a single sample in a study of vaccination and CD4 T cells after COVID-19. As to treatment: roughly 11-day PBMC culture with coronavirus spike peptide pools or control peptides (ViraFEST assay). Sequencing of cultured CD4+ T cell DNA used the Oncomine TCR Beta short-read assay. One entry per CDR3 protein results from TCRdb running MiXCR on the PCR reads. The data contain about 14,000 distinct CDR3 sequences, around two fifths of them singletons. Their antigen targets remain unknown. The sample consisted of CD4+ T cells from blood, cultured in vitro. All receptors derive from a human donor who had recovered from COVID-19.

V usage is TRBV20-1 and J usage is TRBJ2-5; the match to TRBD2 covers 9 bases. V was clipped by 3 bases and J by 5 bases; unmatched bases: 4. This CDR3 spans 13 amino acids. CDR1 DFQATT and CDR2 SNEGSKA come from the germline V gene (reference sequence). As DNA, the CDR3 is TGCAGTGCTAGGGGAAGCGGGAGGGAGACCCAGTACTTC. This gives the protein CSARGSGRETQYF.

J is TRBJ2-7 and V is TRBV5-1; TRBD2 matches 9 bases. CDR3 size: 15 residues. Germline V CDR1 and CDR2: SGHRS, YFSETQ. Trimming removed 0 bases from V and 6 bases from J; junction bases left unmatched: 7. The CDR3 region is CASSLAGGLAVEQYF. DNA of the CDR3: TGCGCCAGCAGCTTGGCCGGGGGACTAGCTGTCGAGCAGTACTTC.

The table lists this clonotype with a few counts. The chain uses TRBV12-3 or TRBV12-4 and TRBJ2-1; D call uncertain. The CDR3 consists of 12 residues. Trimming shortened V by 8 bases and J by 6 bases, and 11 bases separated the two germline ends. CDR3 coding DNA: TGTGCCAGCGCTGTCTCTCTCAATGAGCAGTTCTTC. Translation: CASAVSLNEQFF.

V usage is TRBV6-1 and J usage is TRBJ1-4; D is unclear. The CDR3 extends over 16 amino acids. CDR1 and CDR2 (germline): MNHNS, SASEGT. V was trimmed by 2 bases and J by 8 bases, leaving 18 bases between them. The CDR3 is CASSEYEGSVNEKLFF. In nucleotides, the CDR3 is TGTGCCAGCAGTGAATACGAGGGTTCGGTGAACGAAAAACTGTTTTTT.

This clonotype was observed a few times. J is TRBJ1-6 and V is TRBV4-2; TRBD1 matches at 8 bases. Trimming cost V 1 base and J 10 bases; bases outside gene matches: 3. Germline V gene data show CDR1 as LGHNA and CDR2 as YNFKEQ. The CDR3 is made up of 14 amino acids. In DNA, the CDR3 is TGTGCCAGCAGCCAAGGGACAGGGAGGTCACCCCTCCACTTT. The encoded protein is CASSQGTGRSPLHF.

The rearrangement uses TRBV6-1 and TRBJ2-1; D is unresolved. The length of the CDR3 is 13 residues. V lost 6 bases and J 5 bases, leaving 11 bases between the germline ends. CDR1 and CDR2 from the germline V gene are MNHNS and SASEGT. Here the CDR3 reads CASSSSGHNEQFF. CDR3 DNA: TGTGCCAGCAGCTCAAGTGGGCACAATGAGCAGTTCTTC.

This clonotype has only a few counts. V gene TRBV7-6 combines with J gene TRBJ2-2; 7 positions match TRBD2. With V trimmed by 4 bases and J by 6 bases, 5 bases remained unmatched. Germline V gene lookup returns CDR1 SGHVS and CDR2 FNYEAQ. This CDR3 is 14 amino acids long. The CDR3 sequence: CASSSGLGAGELFF. CDR3 nucleotide sequence: TGTGCCAGCAGCTCAGGACTAGGGGCCGGGGAGCTGTTTTTT. Using reference TRBV7-6 and TRBJ2-2 for the parts outside the CDR3, the full variable domain is GAGVSQSPRYKVTKRGQDVALRCDPISGHVSLYWYRQALGQGPEFLTYFNYEAQQDKSGLPNDRFSAERPEGSISTLTIQRTEQRDSAMYRCASSSGLGAGELFFGEGSRLTVL.

This clonotype has a handful of counts. The chain recombines TRBV28 with TRBJ1-6, with TRBD1 matching 7 bases. There are 13 residues in the CDR3. The J segment lost 9 bases and the V segment lost 7 bases, leaving 6 bases of the junction unmatched. CDR1 is MDHEN, CDR2 SYDVKM, per germline. The CDR3 nucleotides are TGTGCCAGCATGAGGGGGCAAAGTTCACCCCTCCACTTT. Amino acids: CASMRGQSSPLHF.

In this sample, this clonotype turned up a few times. The chain recombines TRBV2 with TRBJ2-7, with D maybe TRBD1 (6 bases). The V and J ends lost 7 bases and 3 bases respectively, with 10 bases between them. The germline CDR1 and CDR2 sequences are SNHLY and FYNNEI. The CDR3 length is 12 residues. The CDR3: CASKSRGYEQYF. The CDR3 bases are TGTGCCAGCAAAAGCAGGGGCTACGAGCAGTACTTC.

The sample holds a few counts of this clonotype. The J gene is TRBJ1-1, the V gene TRBV7-6; no clear D gene. CDR3 length: 13 amino acids. V was shortened by 2 bases and J by 1 base, with 5 bases between the two germline ends. Germline CDR1 reads SGHVS; CDR2 reads FNYEAQ. The CDR3 here is CASSLYGNTEAFF. The CDR3 DNA is TGTGCCAGCAGCTTATATGGGAACACTGAAGCTTTCTTT.

This chain links TRBV2 with TRBJ2-7; 13 nucleotides agree with TRBD2. The CDR3 extends over 15 amino acids. The V gene's germline CDR1 is SNHLY and CDR2 FYNNEI. V lost 7 bases and J lost 2; bases outside the gene matches: 5. The CDR3 loop reads CASIGTSGRAYEQYF. CDR3 coding DNA: TGTGCCAGCATTGGAACTAGCGGGAGGGCCTACGAGCAGTACTTC.

The J gene is TRBJ2-3, the V gene TRBV7-2; 7 nucleotides line up with TRBD1. The ends lost 2 bases at V and 6 bases at J; junction bases unmatched: 2. Germline V gene lookup returns CDR1 SGHTA and CDR2 FQGNSA. CDR3 length: 13 residues. CDR3 residues: CASSLNRGDTQYF. Written as DNA, the CDR3 is TGTGCCAGCAGCTTAAACAGGGGTGATACGCAGTATTTT.

The chain carries TRBV6-1 and TRBJ2-2; 11 bases map to TRBD1. Trimming at V came to 10 bases and at J to 6 bases, leaving 4 bases not matched to a gene. This CDR3 has 13 residues. Germline CDR1 and CDR2: MNHNS and SASEGT. The CDR3 nucleotides read TGTGCCACCGGACAGGGGGCGGCCGGGGAGCTGTTTTTT. Amino acid sequence: CATGQGAAGELFF.

V gene TRBV6-5 combines with J gene TRBJ1-1; weak D call: TRBD1 (6 bases). V dropped 2 bases and J dropped 3 bases, with 16 bases sitting between them. Per germline, CDR1 MNHEY and CDR2 SVGAGI. The CDR3 covers 16 residues. CDR3 DNA sequence: TGTGCCAGCAGTTACGGACAGATTAAGCTGTACACTGAAGCTTTCTTT. It translates to CASSYGQIKLYTEAFF.

This clonotype has just a few counts. The J gene is TRBJ1-6, the V gene TRBV19, with unresolved D. Germline CDR1 is LNHDA and CDR2 is SQIVND (reference sequence). Deletions cut 9 bases from V and 7 bases from J, with 13 bases between. The length of the CDR3 is 13 residues. CDR3 in DNA: TGTGCCAGCCGTCGGGCCTCGAATTCACCCCTCCACTTT. Its protein product is CASRRASNSPLHF.

V is TRBV7-9 and J is TRBJ1-4; 11 nucleotides line up with TRBD1. Trimming at V came to 11 bases and at J to 7 bases, leaving 3 bases not matched to a gene. This CDR3 region has 12 residues. Germline assignment: CDR1 SEHNR and CDR2 FQNEAQ (reference sequence). The CDR3 DNA reads TGTGCCGGCGGGACAGGGGGTGAAAAACTGTTTTTT. This sequence encodes CAGGTGGEKLFF.

There are a few counts of this clonotype. The rearrangement uses TRBV6-1 and TRBJ2-1; D unclear. The CDR3 extends over 13 amino acids. Trimming stripped 2 bases from V and 10 bases from J, with 12 bases between. From germline, CDR1 is MNHNS and CDR2 SASEGT. CDR3 sequence reads: CASSETVAWEQFF. CDR3 in DNA: TGTGCCAGCAGTGAAACGGTAGCATGGGAGCAGTTCTTC.

The V call is TRBV20-1, the J call TRBJ2-7; 14 positions agree with TRBD2. This CDR3 has 17 amino acids. The junction had 9 bases not matched to a gene; V was cut back by 5 bases and J by 0 bases. Germline loops: CDR1 DFQATT, CDR2 SNEGSKA (reference sequence). CDR3 loop: CSAAGTSGGRGSYEQYF. CDR3 nucleotides: TGCAGTGCTGCCGGGACTAGCGGGGGCCGGGGCTCCTACGAGCAGTACTTC.

The chain uses TRBV20-1 and TRBJ2-7; TRBD2 might be the D (5 bases). Germline CDR1 DFQATT, CDR2 SNEGSKA (reference sequence). This CDR3 has 14 amino acids. The ends were cut back, 0 bases at V and 1 base at J, with 10 bases in the middle. The CDR3 reads CSARDGLASYEQYF. The CDR3 DNA reads TGCAGTGCTAGAGATGGTCTAGCTTCCTACGAGCAGTACTTC.

The rearrangement uses TRBV11-2 and TRBJ2-2; D is possibly TRBD2 (5 bases). V shed 4 bases and J shed 3 bases, with 9 bases lying between them. CDR1 and CDR2 (germline): SGHAT, FQNNGV. The CDR3 totals 14 residues. The CDR3 region is CASSSWTHTGELFF. In nucleotides, the CDR3 is TGTGCCAGCAGCTCCTGGACTCACACCGGGGAGCTGTTTTTT. The full variable domain, with the rest looked up from reference TRBV11-2 and TRBJ2-2, is EAGVAQSPRYKIIEKRQSVAFWCNPISGHATLYWYQQILGQGPKLLIQFQNNGVVDDSQLPKDRFSAERLKGVDSTLKIQPAKLEDSAVYLCASSSWTHTGELFFGEGSRLTVL.

This chain uses TRBV5-4 with TRBJ2-5; D perhaps matches TRBD2 (6 bases). Trimming stripped 0 bases from V and 5 bases from J, with 14 bases between. The germline V gene encodes CDR1 SGHNT and CDR2 YYREEE (reference sequence). The CDR3 is 15 residues long. The CDR3 nucleotides are TGTGCCAGCAGCTTGGGACCGGAGGGGCGGGAGACCCAGTACTTC. It codes for CASSLGPEGRETQYF.